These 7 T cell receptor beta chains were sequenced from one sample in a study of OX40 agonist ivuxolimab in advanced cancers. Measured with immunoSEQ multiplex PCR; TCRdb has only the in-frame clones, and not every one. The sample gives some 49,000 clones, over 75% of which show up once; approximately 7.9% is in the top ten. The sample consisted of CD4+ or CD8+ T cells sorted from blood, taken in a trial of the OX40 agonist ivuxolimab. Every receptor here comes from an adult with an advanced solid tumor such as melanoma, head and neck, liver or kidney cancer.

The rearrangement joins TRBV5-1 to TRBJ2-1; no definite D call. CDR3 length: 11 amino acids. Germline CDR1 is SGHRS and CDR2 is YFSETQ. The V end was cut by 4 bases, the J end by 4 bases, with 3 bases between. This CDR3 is CASSKYNEQFF. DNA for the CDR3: TGCGCCAGCAGCAAATACAATGAGCAGTTCTTC.

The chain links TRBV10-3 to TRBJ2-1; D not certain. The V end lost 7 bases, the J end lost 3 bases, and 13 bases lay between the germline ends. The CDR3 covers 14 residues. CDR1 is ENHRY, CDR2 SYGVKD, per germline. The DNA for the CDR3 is TGTGCCATCAATACGGGCCTAGTCTACAATGAGCAGTTCTTC. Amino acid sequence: CAINTGLVYNEQFF.

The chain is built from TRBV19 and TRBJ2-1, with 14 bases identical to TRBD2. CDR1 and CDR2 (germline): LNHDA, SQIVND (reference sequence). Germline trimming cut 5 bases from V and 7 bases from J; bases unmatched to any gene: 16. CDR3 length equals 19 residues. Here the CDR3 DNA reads TGTGCCAGTAGTGGTAGAGGTTCGGGACTAGCGGGAGTAAGAAATGAGCAGTTCTTC. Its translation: CASSGRGSGLAGVRNEQFF. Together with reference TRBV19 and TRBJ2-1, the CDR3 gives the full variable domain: DGGITQSPKYLFRKEGQNVTLSCEQNLNHDAMYWYRQDPGQGLRLIYYSQIVNDFQKGDIAEGYSVSREKKESFPLTVTSAQKNPTAFYLCASSGRGSGLAGVRNEQFFGPGTRLTVL.

As DNA, the CDR3 is TGTGCCAGCAGCTCGCAGACCGGACAGAACTACGAGCAGTACTTC. Translation gives CASSSQTGQNYEQYF. The chain is built from TRBV7-9 and TRBJ2-7; perhaps TRBD1 as D (6 bases). Trimming removed 4 bases from V and 3 bases from J, with 16 bases in between. The germline V gene encodes CDR1 SEHNR and CDR2 FQNEAQ (reference sequence). The CDR3 consists of 15 residues.

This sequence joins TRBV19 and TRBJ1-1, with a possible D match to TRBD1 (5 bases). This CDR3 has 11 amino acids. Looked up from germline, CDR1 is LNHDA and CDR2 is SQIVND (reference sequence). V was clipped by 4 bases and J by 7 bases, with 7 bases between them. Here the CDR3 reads CASSRDSEAFF. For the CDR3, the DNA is TGTGCCAGTAGTAGAGACAGTGAAGCTTTCTTT.

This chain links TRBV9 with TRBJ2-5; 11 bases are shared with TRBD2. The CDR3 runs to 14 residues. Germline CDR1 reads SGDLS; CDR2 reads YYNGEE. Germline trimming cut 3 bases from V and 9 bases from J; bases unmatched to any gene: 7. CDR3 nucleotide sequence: TGTGCCAGCAGCGCGCGAACTAGCGGGGGATCCCAGTACTTC. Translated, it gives CASSARTSGGSQYF. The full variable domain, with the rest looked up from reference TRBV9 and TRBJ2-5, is DSGVTQTPKHLITATGQRVTLRCSPRSGDLSVYWYQQSLDQGLQFLIQYYNGEERAKGNILERFSAQQFPDLHSELNLSSLELGDSALYFCASSARTSGGSQYFGPGTRLLVL.

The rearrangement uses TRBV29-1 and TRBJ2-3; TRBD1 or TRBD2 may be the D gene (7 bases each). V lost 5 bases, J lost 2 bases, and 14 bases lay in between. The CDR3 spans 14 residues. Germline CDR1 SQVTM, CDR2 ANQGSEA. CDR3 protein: CSVWGGTATDTQYF. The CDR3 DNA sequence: TGCAGCGTTTGGGGGGGGACAGCCACAGATACGCAGTATTTT.